Each of the 24 T cell receptor beta chains below was sequenced from the same sample in a study of cytomegalovirus exposure and HLA in healthy donors. The method was immunoSEQ multiplex PCR; TCRdb's version includes in-frame clones alone and lacks a portion of them. There are some 240,000 clones in the sample; roughly 84% occur only once, and about 2% lies in the top ten. Sequences were obtained from PBMCs. The receptor set was obtained from a woman younger than 35 in good health and CMV-seropositive.

The chain has TRBV6-1 and TRBJ2-7; a possible D gene is TRBD2 (6 bases). The CDR3 totals 15 residues. Trimming left V 6 bases short and J 1 base short, with 16 bases between. CDR1 is MNHNS, CDR2 SASEGT, per germline. CDR3 region: CASSVGQAGSYEQYF. As DNA, the CDR3 is TGTGCCAGCAGCGTGGGTCAGGCGGGATCCTACGAGCAGTACTTC.

The chain employs TRBV19 and TRBJ1-5; a weak D match, TRBD1 (5 bases). This CDR3 is built from 13 residues. CDR1 is LNHDA and CDR2 is SQIVND in the germline V gene (reference sequence). V was pared by 9 bases and J by 4 bases, with 13 bases between. The CDR3 DNA follows: TGTGCCAGCACTACAGGCTATAATCAGCCCCAGCATTTT. Translated, it gives CASTTGYNQPQHF.

The chain combines TRBV5-8 with TRBJ1-5; TRBD1 is a possible D gene (6 bases). The CDR3 sequence is 15 residues long. CDR1 and CDR2 from the germline V gene are SGHTS and YDEGEE. With 1 base removed from V and 6 bases from J, the gap between germline ends came to 14 bases. The CDR3 loop reads CASSLTGIDGQPQHF. The CDR3 nucleotides read TGTGCCAGCAGCTTGACAGGGATCGACGGTCAGCCCCAGCATTTT.

This clone was detected a few times. The chain employs TRBV4-1 and TRBJ2-2; 8 bases are a match to TRBD1. This CDR3 is 15 amino acids long. V shed 4 bases, J shed 7 bases, and the junction held 8 bases outside the gene matches. Per the germline V gene, CDR1 is MGHRA and CDR2 is YSYEKL. CDR3 loop: CASSLRTGRNGELFF. CDR3 sequence (DNA): TGCGCCAGCAGCCTCCGGACAGGGAGGAACGGGGAGCTGTTTTTT.

The chain couples TRBV6-5 to TRBJ1-1, with D tentatively TRBD1 (6 bases). V lost 6 bases and J lost 3, with 11 bases in between. The germline CDR1 and CDR2 sequences are MNHEY and SVGAGI. There are 13 residues in the CDR3. CDR3 coding DNA: TGTGCCAGCAGCCAAAACAGGGACACTGAAGCTTTCTTT. As protein: CASSQNRDTEAFF.

The sample holds one count of this clone. V usage is TRBV27 and J usage is TRBJ2-7; 11 nucleotides match TRBD2. This CDR3 has 18 residues. Germline-derived CDR1 and CDR2 are MNHEY and SMNVEV (reference sequence). V dropped 4 bases and J dropped 0; count of bases not matched to a gene: 11. The CDR3 protein is CASSSPGTSGESSYEQYF. The DNA for the CDR3 is TGTGCCAGCAGTTCGCCGGGGACTAGCGGAGAGAGCTCCTACGAGCAGTACTTC.

The rearrangement joins TRBV28 to TRBJ2-1, with D possibly TRBD2 on 7 matching bases. CDR3 size: 18 residues. V shed 4 bases and J shed 4 bases, with 23 bases lying between them. CDR1 is MDHEN and CDR2 is SYDVKM in the germline V gene. The CDR3 loop is CASSSLGGRGSDYNEQFF. CDR3 nucleotide sequence: TGTGCCAGCAGTTCCCTGGGGGGGAGGGGGTCGGATTACAATGAGCAGTTCTTC.

The chain links TRBV7-9 to TRBJ2-7; D possibly corresponds to TRBD2 (6 bases). V lost 3 bases and J 2 bases, leaving 11 bases between the germline ends. The CDR3 is 14 amino acids. Germline CDR1 is SEHNR and CDR2 is FQNEAQ (reference sequence). This chain's CDR3 is CASSFVGLTYEQYF. The CDR3 DNA reads TGTGCCAGCAGCTTCGTGGGACTTACCTACGAGCAGTACTTC.

The rearrangement joins TRBV6-1 to TRBJ2-5, with 11 bases matching TRBD1. The V gene's germline CDR1 is MNHNS and CDR2 SASEGT. This CDR3 contains 13 residues. The V and J ends lost 9 bases and 7 bases, in that order; junction bases with no gene match: 7. The CDR3 nucleotides are TGTGCCAGGGAGGACAGGGGGCTTGGGACCCAGTACTTC. This translates into CAREDRGLGTQYF.

CDR3 sequence reads: CASQLAGELFF. CDR3 nucleotide sequence: TGCGCCAGCCAACTAGCCGGGGAGCTGTTTTTT. This chain uses TRBV10-2 with TRBJ2-2; TRBD2 might be the D (5 bases). The CDR3 covers 11 residues. CDR1 and CDR2 (germline): WSHSY, SAAADI. V lost 8 bases, J lost 6 bases, and 7 bases lay in between.

The V gene is TRBV27, the J gene TRBJ2-2; 12 bases fit TRBD1. V gave up 3 bases and J gave up 3 bases; unmatched junction bases: 5. The CDR3 extends over 17 amino acids. From germline, CDR1 is MNHEY and CDR2 SMNVEV (reference sequence). CDR3 region: CASSFLGTGGYTGELFF. The CDR3 region has the DNA TGTGCCAGCAGTTTCCTGGGGACAGGGGGCTACACCGGGGAGCTGTTTTTT.

The gene calls are TRBV5-4 and TRBJ2-5; 7 bases are a match to TRBD1. The CDR3 has 15 amino acids. Trimming took 0 bases from V and 2 from J; bases not matched to a gene: 4. Germline V gene data show CDR1 as SGHNT and CDR2 as YYREEE (reference sequence). The CDR3 DNA reads as TGTGCCAGCAGCTTGGCCTCGACAGGGCAAGAGACCCAGTACTTC. Amino acids: CASSLASTGQETQYF. The whole variable domain, remainder taken from reference TRBV5-4 and TRBJ2-5, is ETGVTQSPTHLIKTRGQQVTLRCSSQSGHNTVSWYQQALGQGPQFIFQYYREEENGRGNFPPRFSGLQFPNYSSELNVNALELDDSALYLCASSLASTGQETQYFGPGTRLLVL.

This chain links TRBV28 with TRBJ2-7; tentative D call: TRBD2 (6 bases). V was cut by 1 base and J by 3 bases, with 19 bases left in between. The CDR3 covers 17 residues. The germline V gene encodes CDR1 MDHEN and CDR2 SYDVKM. The DNA of the CDR3 is TGTGCCAGCAGTTTATATCCCCAGGCGGGACGAATCTACGAGCAGTACTTC. Translation gives CASSLYPQAGRIYEQYF.

This clone was seen a few times. The V and J genes are TRBV19 and TRBJ1-1, with D unclear. Germline loops: CDR1 LNHDA, CDR2 SQIVND (reference sequence). CDR3 length: 15 residues. Trimming stripped 2 bases from V and 0 bases from J, with 10 bases between. In DNA, the CDR3 is TGTGCCAGTAGTATATTAGCCAGCCTGAACACTGAAGCTTTCTTT. Protein product: CASSILASLNTEAFF. Full variable domain (remainder filled in from reference TRBV19 and TRBJ1-1): DGGITQSPKYLFRKEGQNVTLSCEQNLNHDAMYWYRQDPGQGLRLIYYSQIVNDFQKGDIAEGYSVSREKKESFPLTVTSAQKNPTAFYLCASSILASLNTEAFFGQGTRLTVV.

The chain couples TRBV28 to TRBJ2-7; 8 bases match TRBD1. The CDR3 has 15 amino acids. Germline V gives CDR1 MDHEN, CDR2 SYDVKM. J gave up 5 bases and V 1 base, and 7 bases lay outside the gene matches. CDR3 protein: CASSLFLGTGNEQYF. CDR3 DNA: TGTGCCAGCAGTTTATTTCTCGGGACAGGTAACGAGCAGTACTTC.

This chain connects TRBV6-6 to TRBJ2-2, with TRBD1 identical over 7 bases. The CDR3 is 15 amino acids. Germline CDR1 is MNHNY and CDR2 is SVGAGI (reference sequence). After removal of 0 bases from V and 7 bases from J, the junction contained 5 bases not matched to a gene. The CDR3 here is CASSYSGGSGGELFF. In DNA form, the CDR3 reads TGTGCCAGCAGTTACTCAGGGGGCTCGGGCGGGGAGCTGTTTTTT.

The chain links TRBV28 to TRBJ1-2; 11 bases are shared with TRBD1. The J segment lost 6 bases and the V segment lost 1 base, leaving 13 bases of the junction unmatched. The germline V gene encodes CDR1 MDHEN and CDR2 SYDVKM. CDR3 length: 18 residues. The CDR3 sequence is CASSLLRTGGAGEDGYTF. In nucleotides, the CDR3 is TGTGCCAGCAGTTTATTGCGGACAGGGGGCGCGGGGGAAGATGGCTACACCTTC.

The CDR3 DNA follows: TGCAGCGTTGAAGATCGGTCCGGGAGCGGCACCGGGGAGCTGTTTTTT. This translates into CSVEDRSGSGTGELFF. The chain carries TRBV29-1 and TRBJ2-2; perhaps TRBD2 as D (6 bases). Germline V gene data show CDR1 as SQVTM and CDR2 as ANQGSEA. This CDR3 is 16 amino acids long. The ends were cut back, 0 bases at V and 4 bases at J, with 15 bases in the middle.

The rearrangement joins TRBV5-1 to TRBJ2-3, with D tentatively TRBD2 (6 bases). Germline V gene lookup returns CDR1 SGHRS and CDR2 YFSETQ. The CDR3 contains 14 residues. V was trimmed by 2 bases and J by 2 bases, leaving 9 bases between them. CDR3 coding DNA: TGCGCCAGCAGCTTTGCGGGGAACACAGATACGCAGTATTTT. Its translation: CASSFAGNTDTQYF. Full variable domain (rest looked up from reference TRBV5-1 and TRBJ2-3): KAGVTQTPRYLIKTRGQQVTLSCSPISGHRSVSWYQQTPGQGLQFLFEYFSETQRNKGNFPGRFSGRQFSNSRSEMNVSTLELGDSALYLCASSFAGNTDTQYFGPGTRLTVL.

V and J are TRBV19 and TRBJ2-7; 9 bases are shared with TRBD2. Trimming removed 5 bases from V and 3 bases from J; junction bases left unmatched: 14. Germline loops: CDR1 LNHDA, CDR2 SQIVND (reference sequence). The CDR3 has 17 amino acids. CDR3 nucleotide sequence: TGTGCCAGTAGTGCCGGAGGGTTGCCTAGCGGGAACTACGAGCAGTACTTC. This gives the protein CASSAGGLPSGNYEQYF.

The chain employs TRBV4-2 and TRBJ2-2; TRBD2 matches at 11 bases. The CDR3 is 16 residues long. The germline V gene has CDR1 LGHNA and CDR2 YNFKEQ. J lost 4 bases, V lost 0 bases, and 1 base had no gene match. The CDR3 region is CASSQDLAGGTGELFF. In DNA form, the CDR3 reads TGTGCCAGCAGCCAAGATCTAGCGGGAGGCACCGGGGAGCTGTTTTTT.

The rearrangement joins TRBV2 to TRBJ1-2, with TRBD1 matching 7 bases. Per germline, CDR1 SNHLY and CDR2 FYNNEI. J lost 3 bases, V lost 6 bases, and 4 bases had no gene match. The CDR3 has 13 amino acids. The CDR3 nucleotides are TGTGCCAGCAGCAAAACAGGGGACTATGGCTACACCTTC. It specifies CASSKTGDYGYTF.

This rearrangement joins TRBV15 to TRBJ2-6; 7 bases agree with TRBD1. This CDR3 contains 17 residues. Germline CDR1 reads LNHNV; CDR2 reads YYDKDF (reference sequence). Trimming took 1 base from V and 2 from J; bases not matched to a gene: 5. CDR3: CATSRVAGGTGANVLTF. For the CDR3, the DNA is TGTGCCACCAGCAGAGTGGCAGGGGGTACTGGGGCCAACGTCCTGACTTTC.

This clone was observed many times. The chain couples TRBV5-6 to TRBJ2-1; possibly TRBD1 for D (5 bases). Trimming took 1 base from V and 8 from J, leaving 13 bases between them. Germline-derived CDR1 and CDR2 are SGHDT and YYEEEE. There are 14 residues in the CDR3. The DNA of the CDR3 is TGTGCCAGCAGCTTGCCCAGGGAAGGCGATGAGCAGTTCTTC. Its protein product is CASSLPREGDEQFF.